This TCR beta chain was recorded in a study of T cells in narcolepsy. Study as a whole: Donors had narcolepsy type 1 or type 2, or were healthy controls.

Study-wide results and limits: Autoreactive clonotypes reportedly recurred in blood of same and different patients, not controls. Comparing one patient's CSF and blood CD4+ clonotypes highlighted HCRT- and TRIB2-specific autoreactive clonotypes. Some memory CD4+ repertoires had no autoreactive clone sequences.

Concerning this clone: What it binds is not known.

Sequencing used immunoSEQ multiplex PCR; TCRdb keeps in-frame clones, though not all of them. The profile covers some 34,000 clones, with 90% appearing a single time and around 1.2% taken by the ten largest. CDR3 size: 15 residues. V lost 4 bases and J lost 0, with 10 bases in between. Per the germline V gene, CDR1 is SGHDN and CDR2 is FVKESK. The TCR originated in a human donor with narcolepsy. Input material: CD45RA- memory CD4+ T cells from PBMCs. The chain links TRBV14 to TRBJ2-1; D is undetermined. The CDR3: CASSPIVSSYNEQFF. Here the CDR3 DNA reads TGTGCCAGCAGCCCCATAGTGAGCTCCTACAATGAGCAGTTCTTC.